The 2 T cell receptor beta chains given below trace back to one sample, sequenced in a study of T cells after yellow fever vaccination. Each CDR3 protein gets one entry after TCRdb re-called the 5' RACE reads with MiXCR. Here the sample spans approximately 450,000 distinct CDR3 sequences, roughly a sixth being singletons. This specimen was PBMCs, taken before the yellow fever booster vaccination. Source of these receptors: a man between 18 and 35 years old who received the YFV17D yellow fever vaccine.

The chain joins TRBV5-1 to TRBJ2-7; D is perhaps TRBD1 (5 bases). CDR1 is SGHRS and CDR2 is YFSETQ in the germline V gene. The CDR3 is 14 residues long. The V end lost 0 bases, the J end lost 6 bases, and 13 bases lay between the germline ends. CDR3 coding DNA: TGCGCCAGCAGCTTGGCCGCAGGGCGAGGCGAGCAGTACGTC. Protein: CASSLAAGRGEQYV.

The chain uses TRBV20-1 and TRBJ2-3; 11 positions agree with TRBD2. The V and J ends lost 3 bases and 6 bases, in that order; junction bases with no gene match: 2. CDR3 length: 13 residues. Germline V CDR1 and CDR2: DFQATT, SNEGSKA (reference sequence). CDR3 DNA sequence: TGCAGTGCTAGGACTAGCGGGGCCGATACGCAGTATTTT. Translation: CSARTSGADTQYF.